This T cell receptor beta chain was identified during a study of CD8 T cells in Susac syndrome. It was with random hexamers that 0.5 to 1 ug RNA was reverse transcribed. Using its own MiXCR run on the immunoSEQ multiplex PCR reads, TCRdb lists one record per CDR3 protein. The profile shows tens of thousands of distinct CDR3 sequences, 85% to 95% of them singletons. CDR1 SGHVS and CDR2 FNYEAQ come from the germline V gene. The CDR3 has 16 residues. About this clonotype itself: A read error may account for a junction end that differs from germline.

Sequencing of TCR beta was performed on blood CD8+ and CD4+ T cells. Material: CD8+ T cells from PBMCs. The rearrangement uses TRBV7-6 and TRBJ2-3; possible D gene TRBD1, 5 bases. The clonotype originates from a human donor in good health. The CDR3 DNA sequence: TGTGCCAGCAGCTTAGCTCAAGGAGACAGCACAGATGCGCAGTATTTT. Translated, it gives CASSLAQGDSTDAQYF.